This T cell receptor beta chain came from a study of shared clonotypes between healthy human individuals. Clones were read by immunoSEQ multiplex PCR, and TCRdb kept only the in-frame ones, dropping some. Among roughly 2.1 million clones listed, more than 85% were seen once. Naive CD8 isolation took CD45RO-negative cells positively selected for CCR7 and excluded terminally differentiated effector memory CD45RA+ cells. The CDR3 is made up of 15 amino acids. Between the trimmed V and J ends, which lost 4 bases and 2 bases, there was a span of 12 bases. Germline V CDR1 and CDR2: SGHKS, YYEKEE (reference sequence).

The V and J genes are TRBV5-5 and TRBJ2-2; no clear D. The sequenced sample consisted of naive CD8+ T cells from PBMCs. This clonotype was obtained from a man aged 18 to 30 in good health. Some clones in this sample may be carry-over from other donors' samples. Written as DNA, the CDR3 is TGTGCCAGCAGCCCTAAATACCCTAACACCGGGGAGCTGTTTTTT. This encodes CASSPKYPNTGELFF.